This T cell receptor (beta chain) was sequenced during a study of cytomegalovirus exposure and HLA in healthy donors. After removal of 4 bases from V and 0 bases from J, the junction contained 4 bases not matched to a gene. CDR3 length equals 15 residues. Germline-derived CDR1 and CDR2 are MNHEY and SMNVEV (reference sequence). General study points: Diagnosis of cytomegalovirus status made by the classifier reportedly showed high specificity and sensitivity. A later analysis reportedly identified an Asian-associated ancestry cluster as carrying fewer N-insertions than the 666-donor mean.

Primers included in the PCR were 60 Vbeta and 13 Jbeta primers. Repertoires were generated with immunoSEQ multiplex PCR, while TCRdb's copy carries only in-frame clones and drops some. Here the sample spans 150,000 to 200,000 clones, 78% being singletons. Comment on this clone: Its target is not known.

The material sequenced was PBMCs. The sequence was obtained from a woman aged 50 to 60 in good health and CMV-seropositive. This chain connects TRBV27 to TRBJ2-3, with 7 bases lining up with TRBD1. The CDR3 loop reads CASSSTGYSTDTQYF. As DNA, the CDR3 is TGTGCCAGCAGTTCGACAGGGTACAGCACAGATACGCAGTATTTT.